Shown below are 24 T cell receptor beta chains from a single sample sequenced in a study of blood T cell repertoires in COVID-19. Produced via immunoSEQ multiplex PCR; TCRdb's table is partial and in-frame only. The sample includes 200,000 to 250,000 clones, 70% to 90% of them seen just once. Sequencing was done on a sample of PBMCs or T cells enriched from blood (not recorded which). The source is a man younger than 40 who had recovered from COVID-19.

This clone was picked up one time. The rearrangement links TRBV30 to TRBJ2-1; 11 positions agree with TRBD2. The CDR3 contains 13 residues. V was pared by 2 bases and J by 15 bases, with 9 bases of the junction left unmatched. The germline V gene has CDR1 GTSNPN and CDR2 SVGIG (reference sequence). CDR3 sequence: CAWSSYSGGGTFF. CDR3 nucleotide sequence: TGTGCCTGGAGTTCCTATAGCGGGGGGGGAACGTTCTTC.

V usage is TRBV24-1 and J usage is TRBJ1-5, with unresolved D. The CDR3 runs to 14 residues. V was pared by 9 bases and J by 0 bases, with 11 bases between. In germline, CDR1 is KGHDR, CDR2 SFDVKD. CDR3 in DNA: TGTGCCACCGGGCCCTTTTATAGCAATCAGCCCCAGCATTTT. This gives the protein CATGPFYSNQPQHF.

The J gene is TRBJ2-2, the V gene TRBV30, with 7 bases lining up with TRBD2. The CDR3 consists of 12 residues. Trimming removed 8 bases from V and 8 bases from J; junction bases left unmatched: 8. Germline CDR1 is GTSNPN and CDR2 is SVGIG (reference sequence). CDR3 amino acids: CAGDSGGGELFF. CDR3 nucleotides: TGTGCCGGAGACTCGGGAGGTGGGGAGCTGTTTTTT.

The rearrangement joins TRBV6-5 to TRBJ2-7, with 9 bases that match TRBD1. The J segment lost 3 bases and the V segment lost 6 bases, leaving 6 bases of the junction unmatched. The germline V gene has CDR1 MNHEY and CDR2 SVGAGI. The CDR3 is 14 amino acids. As DNA, the CDR3 is TGTGCCAGCAGCTCGGGACAGGGCAGCTACGAGCAGTACTTC. It specifies CASSSGQGSYEQYF.

This chain joins TRBV5-1 and TRBJ2-1; D perhaps matches TRBD2 (6 bases). This CDR3 has 14 residues. In germline, CDR1 is SGHRS, CDR2 YFSETQ. V was shortened by 0 bases and J by 5 bases, with 9 bases between the two germline ends. In DNA form, the CDR3 reads TGCGCCAGCAGCTTGGGAAGGGAGGACAATGAGCAGTTCTTC. This sequence encodes CASSLGREDNEQFF.

The chain employs TRBV28 and TRBJ1-5, with unresolved D. This CDR3 spans 12 amino acids. Between the trimmed V and J ends, which lost 6 bases and 6 bases, there was a span of 9 bases. CDR1 MDHEN and CDR2 SYDVKM come from the germline V gene. In DNA, the CDR3 is TGTGCCAGCAGCCTGGGGAGTCAGCCCCAGCATTTT. Amino acid sequence: CASSLGSQPQHF.

The chain employs TRBV24-1 and TRBJ2-1, with TRBD2 matching 7 bases. CDR1 is KGHDR and CDR2 is SFDVKD in the germline V gene. Trimming removed 8 bases from V and 6 bases from J; junction bases left unmatched: 15. This CDR3 is 16 amino acids long. Here the CDR3 reads CATTHVPGLIRNEQFF. The CDR3 region has the DNA TGTGCCACCACTCACGTTCCGGGACTAATTCGCAATGAGCAGTTCTTC.

This chain joins TRBV5-1 and TRBJ2-7; possible D gene TRBD1, 7 bases. The germline gives CDR1 SGHRS, CDR2 YFSETQ. The V end was cut by 6 bases, the J end by 8 bases, with 18 bases between. The CDR3 is 13 residues long. The chain's CDR3 is CASIGLSGGKQYF. The CDR3 DNA reads TGCGCCAGCATCGGATTATCAGGGGGGAAGCAGTACTTC.

This rearrangement joins TRBV7-2 to TRBJ2-7; 12 bases agree with TRBD2. CDR3 length: 16 amino acids. The trim removed 6 bases at V and 2 bases at J, leaving 8 bases unmatched. From germline, CDR1 is SGHTA and CDR2 FQGNSA. The CDR3 protein is CASRPRLAGDTYEQYF. Here the CDR3 DNA reads TGTGCCAGCAGACCGAGACTAGCGGGGGATACCTACGAGCAGTACTTC.

This clone was detected only a few times. The CDR3 DNA reads as TGTGCCAGCAGTGACCCCGGGACAGGGGTCTACGAGCAGTACTTC. It encodes CASSDPGTGVYEQYF. The chain carries TRBV5-6 and TRBJ2-7; 10 positions match TRBD1. The CDR3 loop spans 15 amino acids. The germline gives CDR1 SGHDT, CDR2 YYEEEE. The V and J ends lost 5 bases and 3 bases, in that order; junction bases with no gene match: 8.

This clone was recorded only once. The rearrangement links TRBV3-1 (or the pseudogene TRBV3-2) to TRBJ2-3, with a weak D call TRBD1 (5 bases). Deletions cut 3 bases from V and 4 bases from J, with 8 bases between. The CDR3 covers 13 residues. The germline V gene has CDR1 LGHDT and CDR2 YNNKEL (reference sequence). CDR3 bases: TGTGCCAGCAGCCAGGTAGGGGCAGATACGCAGTATTTT. Amino acids: CASSQVGADTQYF.

V usage is TRBV9 and J usage is TRBJ2-7; 8 positions agree with TRBD1. The J segment lost 4 bases and the V segment lost 0 bases, leaving 6 bases of the junction unmatched. Germline CDR1 SGDLS, CDR2 YYNGEE. This CDR3 spans 15 amino acids. The CDR3 coding sequence is TGTGCCAGCAGCGTAGGGACAGGGACTTTTTACGAGCAGTACTTC. Translated: CASSVGTGTFYEQYF.

The V gene is TRBV14, the J gene TRBJ1-2; possibly TRBD1 for D (6 bases). Trimming shortened V by 4 bases and J by 7 bases, and 16 bases separated the two germline ends. CDR3 size: 14 residues. CDR1 is SGHDN, CDR2 FVKESK, per germline. The CDR3 DNA reads TGTGCCAGCAGCCGACCGGGGGGGGGCCGTGGCTACACCTTC. Translation: CASSRPGGGRGYTF.

The chain carries TRBV28 and TRBJ2-1, with D possibly TRBD2 on 6 matching bases. Trimming shortened V by 8 bases and J by 9 bases, and 17 bases separated the two germline ends. CDR1 and CDR2 from the germline V gene are MDHEN and SYDVKM. The CDR3 length is 13 residues. DNA for the CDR3: TGTGCCAGCCACTATGGAGGGGTAGGTGAGCAGTTCTTC. As protein: CASHYGGVGEQFF.

The chain is built from TRBV2 and TRBJ2-2; no definite D call. V lost 0 bases and J lost 4, with 9 bases in between. CDR1 is SNHLY, CDR2 FYNNEI, per germline. This CDR3 is 15 amino acids long. CDR3 bases: TGTGCCAGCAGTGAAGCTATCCCGGGCACCGGGGAGCTGTTTTTT. The encoded protein is CASSEAIPGTGELFF.

The J gene is TRBJ1-5, the V gene TRBV7-3; tentative D call: TRBD1 (6 bases). V was clipped by 8 bases and J by 4 bases, with 12 bases between them. This CDR3 contains 13 residues. CDR1 is SGHTA, CDR2 FQGTGA, per germline. CDR3 amino acids: CASSAGANQPQHF. CDR3 nucleotide sequence: TGTGCCAGCTCGGCAGGGGCGAATCAGCCCCAGCATTTT.

Here the CDR3 DNA reads TGTGCCTGGAGTGCGACTAGGTCATCCAATGAGCAGTTCTTC. Translation: CAWSATRSSNEQFF. This chain links TRBV30 with TRBJ2-1, with D possibly TRBD2 on 6 matching bases. The germline CDR1 and CDR2 sequences are GTSNPN and SVGIG (reference sequence). V lost 1 base and J 6 bases, leaving 13 bases between the germline ends. This CDR3 region has 14 residues.

The rearrangement uses TRBV28 and TRBJ1-5, with D maybe TRBD1 (5 bases). This CDR3 has 12 amino acids. Germline CDR1 is MDHEN and CDR2 is SYDVKM. Deletions cut 7 bases from V and 6 bases from J, with 10 bases between. The CDR3 spells CASMRGSQPQHF. CDR3 bases: TGTGCCAGCATGCGGGGGAGTCAGCCCCAGCATTTT. Combining the CDR3 with reference TRBV28 and TRBJ1-5 gives the whole variable domain DVKVTQSSRYLVKRTGEKVFLECVQDMDHENMFWYRQDPGLGLRLIYFSYDVKMKEKGDIPEGYSVSREKKERFSLILESASTNQTSMYLCASMRGSQPQHFGDGTRLSIL.

Points on this clone: Other nucleotide sequences from this sample produce the same CDR3. V usage is TRBV18 and J usage is TRBJ1-1, with a tentative D call TRBD1 (6 bases). V shed 3 bases and J shed 1 base, with 9 bases lying between them. The CDR3 spans 14 residues. The germline gives CDR1 KGHSH, CDR2 LQKENI. The CDR3 DNA reads TGTGCCAGCTCACCGGGACAAAAGAACACTGAAGCTTTCTTT. Translated, it gives CASSPGQKNTEAFF.

This chain connects TRBV19 to TRBJ2-5, with 9 bases that match TRBD2. Germline values: CDR1 LNHDA, CDR2 SQIVND (reference sequence). With V trimmed by 5 bases and J by 4 bases, 17 bases remained unmatched. CDR3 length: 18 residues. The CDR3 sequence is CASSVNLAGMGPRETQYF. CDR3 coding DNA: TGTGCCAGTAGTGTAAACCTAGCGGGAATGGGACCTCGAGAGACCCAGTACTTC. Combining the CDR3 with reference TRBV19 and TRBJ2-5 gives the whole variable domain DGGITQSPKYLFRKEGQNVTLSCEQNLNHDAMYWYRQDPGQGLRLIYYSQIVNDFQKGDIAEGYSVSREKKESFPLTVTSAQKNPTAFYLCASSVNLAGMGPRETQYFGPGTRLLVL.

This clone was picked up one time. The gene calls are TRBV4-1 and TRBJ1-4, with 7 bases that match TRBD1. V lost 2 bases, J lost 0 bases, and 9 bases stayed unmatched. This CDR3 is 18 amino acids long. Looked up from germline, CDR1 is MGHRA and CDR2 is YSYEKL. DNA for the CDR3: TGCGCCAGCAGCCAACCTACAGGGGCGATTCCAACTAATGAAAAACTGTTTTTT. Its protein is CASSQPTGAIPTNEKLFF.

V gene TRBV28 combines with J gene TRBJ1-1; a weak D match, TRBD1 (6 bases). The CDR3 runs to 14 residues. Looked up from germline, CDR1 is MDHEN and CDR2 is SYDVKM. The V end lost 5 bases, the J end lost 3 bases, and 13 bases lay between the germline ends. CDR3 bases: TGTGCCAGCAGTCCACAGGGCGTTGACACTGAAGCTTTCTTT. This encodes CASSPQGVDTEAFF.

The chain employs TRBV10-2 and TRBJ2-3; D unclear. V was trimmed by 1 base and J by 2 bases, leaving 7 bases between them. Germline V gene lookup returns CDR1 WSHSY and CDR2 SAAADI. The CDR3 has 14 residues. The CDR3 DNA reads as TGCGCCAGCAGTGAGTTAGCCGTCACAGATACGCAGTATTTT. This translates into CASSELAVTDTQYF.

For the CDR3, the DNA is TGTGCCAGCAGTTTAAGGGCTAGCGGGGGGAATGAGCAGTTCTTC. Amino acids: CASSLRASGGNEQFF. The chain links TRBV28 to TRBJ2-1; 11 bases match TRBD2. Germline V gene lookup returns CDR1 MDHEN and CDR2 SYDVKM. The CDR3 totals 15 residues. Trimming at V came to 2 bases and at J to 7 bases, leaving 4 bases not matched to a gene.